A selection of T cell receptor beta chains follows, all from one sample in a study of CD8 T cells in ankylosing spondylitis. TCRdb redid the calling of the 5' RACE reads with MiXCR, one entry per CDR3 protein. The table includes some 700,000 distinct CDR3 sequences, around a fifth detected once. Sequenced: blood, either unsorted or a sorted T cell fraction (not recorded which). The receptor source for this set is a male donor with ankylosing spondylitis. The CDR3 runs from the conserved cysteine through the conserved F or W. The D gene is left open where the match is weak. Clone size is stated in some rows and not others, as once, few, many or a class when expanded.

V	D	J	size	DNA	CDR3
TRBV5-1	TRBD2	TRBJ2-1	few	TGCGCCAGCAGCTTGGGGACTAGCGGGAGCCGTAATGAGCAGTTCTTC	CASSLGTSGSRNEQFF
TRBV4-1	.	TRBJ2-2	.	TGCGCCAGCAGCCACCCAGTGACCCAAGTCGGCGGGGAGCTGTTTTTT	CASSHPVTQVGGELFF
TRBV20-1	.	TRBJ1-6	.	TGCAGTTCCAGGGGAAAGGTCGATTCACCCCTCCACTTT	CSSRGKVDSPLHF
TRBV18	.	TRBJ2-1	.	TGTGCCAGCTCACCACCGGGGAGGAAGGATTACAATGAGCAGTTCTTC	CASSPPGRKDYNEQFF
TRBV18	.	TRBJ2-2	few	TGTGCCAGCCAGAAAGTTCCCGCCGGGGAGCTGTTTTTT	CASQKVPAGELFF
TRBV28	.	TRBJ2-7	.	TGTGCCAGCAGTTTATCCTCGGCAGGAGGACGACAGTACTTC	CASSLSSAGGRQYF
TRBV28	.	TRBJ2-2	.	TGTGCCAGCACAGCAGGGTCCACCGGGGAGCTGTTTTTT	CASTAGSTGELFF
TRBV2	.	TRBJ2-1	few	TGTGCCAGCAGTGAAAGGGACCCAACTGGGGGTGAGCAGTTCTTC	CASSERDPTGGEQFF
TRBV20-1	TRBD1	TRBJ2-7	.	TGCAGTGCTCAGGACAGGGAGTCCTACGAGCAGTACTTC	CSAQDRESYEQYF
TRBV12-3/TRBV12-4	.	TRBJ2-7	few	TGTGCCAGCAGTTTATCACTTAGCTCCTACGAGCAGTACTTC	CASSLSLSSYEQYF
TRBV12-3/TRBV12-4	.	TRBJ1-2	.	TGTGCCCTGGGAAGGGAGGGCTATGGCTACACCTTC	CALGREGYGYTF
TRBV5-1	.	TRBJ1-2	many	TGCGCCAGCAGTCTCGGGGATAACTATGGCTACACCTTC	CASSLGDNYGYTF
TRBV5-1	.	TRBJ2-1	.	TGCGCCAGCAGTCCCGGGGCAGCCCAGAGGAATGAGCAGTTCTTC	CASSPGAAQRNEQFF
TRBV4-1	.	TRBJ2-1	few	TGCGCCAGCAGCCAAGACCTTGGTGGAGAGCTTAACGAGCAGTTCTTC	CASSQDLGGELNEQFF
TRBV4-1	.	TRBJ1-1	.	TGCGCCAGCAGCCAAGCCCAGGGAGGCACTGAAGCTTTCTTT	CASSQAQGGTEAFF
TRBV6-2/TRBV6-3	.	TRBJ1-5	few	TGTGCCAGCAGGGGGGGGAGGGAGTATCAGCCCCAGCATTTT	CASRGGREYQPQHF
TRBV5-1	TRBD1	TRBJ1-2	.	TGCGCCAGCAGCAAGTCAGGGGACAGCTATGGCTACACCTTC	CASSKSGDSYGYTF
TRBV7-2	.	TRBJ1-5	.	TGTGCCAGCAGCGCTAACGGCGGCAGGGGTTATCAGCCCCAGCATTTT	CASSANGGRGYQPQHF
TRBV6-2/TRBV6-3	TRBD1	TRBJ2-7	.	TGTGCCAGCGGGACAGGGCAGTTCGAGCAGTACTTC	CASGTGQFEQYF
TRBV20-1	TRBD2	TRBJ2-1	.	TGCAGTGCTTATCGGACTAGCGGGAGTCAAAATGAGCAGTTCTTC	CSAYRTSGSQNEQFF
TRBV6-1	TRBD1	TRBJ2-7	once	TGTGCCAGCACTGAGGGGACAGAGCTCTACGAGCAGTACTTC	CASTEGTELYEQYF
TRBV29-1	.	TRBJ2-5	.	TGCAGCGTTGCGCCGGACAGTTTCCAAGAGACCCAGTACTTC	CSVAPDSFQETQYF
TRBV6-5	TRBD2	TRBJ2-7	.	TGTGCCAGCAGTTACAGCGGGGGAGCAATGGGCGAGCAGTACTTC	CASSYSGGAMGEQYF
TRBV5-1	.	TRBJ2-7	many	TGCGCCAGCAGCTTGGTTACGGGAGCACGCGAGCAGTACTTC	CASSLVTGAREQYF
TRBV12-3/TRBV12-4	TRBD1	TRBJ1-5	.	TGTGCCAGCAGAAGGGACAGGGAAAATCAGCCCCAGCATTTT	CASRRDRENQPQHF
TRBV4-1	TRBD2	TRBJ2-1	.	TGCGCCAGCAGCCAAGAGCACACCGGGACTAGCATGACCTCCTACAATGAGCAGTTCTTC	CASSQEHTGTSMTSYNEQFF
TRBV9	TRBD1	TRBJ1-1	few	TGTGCCAGCAGCGCCGGAGGGGGCATGAACACTGAAGCTTTCTTT	CASSAGGGMNTEAFF
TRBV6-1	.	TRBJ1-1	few	TGTGCCACCAGAACCGCCGTACTCCCTGAAGCTTTCTTT	CATRTAVLPEAFF
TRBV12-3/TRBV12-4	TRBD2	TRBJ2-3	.	TGTGCCAGCAGTTTAGGGGAGGGCCCCCCCACAGATACGCAGTATTTT	CASSLGEGPPTDTQYF
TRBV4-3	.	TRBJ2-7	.	TGCGCCAGCAGCCAAGATTTCGGGGGCGCGTACGAGCAGTACTTC	CASSQDFGGAYEQYF
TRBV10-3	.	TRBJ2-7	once	TGTGCCATCAGTGCCCTGACTAACTCCTACGAGCAGTACTTC	CAISALTNSYEQYF
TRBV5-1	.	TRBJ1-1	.	TGCGCCAGCAGCTTGGCCGACAGGACAAACACTGAAGCTTTCTTT	CASSLADRTNTEAFF
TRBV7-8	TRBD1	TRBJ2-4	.	TGTGCCAGCAGCTTAGCAGGGACAGGGGGCGCGAACATTCAGTACTTC	CASSLAGTGGANIQYF
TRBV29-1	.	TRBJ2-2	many	TGCAGCGTTGATGCCGGAACCGGGGAGCTGTTTTTT	CSVDAGTGELFF
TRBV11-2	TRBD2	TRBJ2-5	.	TGTGCCAGCAGCACCCGAGGACTAGCGGGGAACCAAGAGACCCAGTACTTC	CASSTRGLAGNQETQYF